This T cell receptor beta chain was retrieved from a study of blood T cell repertoires in COVID-19. Study summary: Samples came from the United States, Italy and Spain, spanning acute and convalescent COVID-19. T cells, B-cell-depleted T cells, or PBMCs supplied cDNA or gDNA.

This CDR3 is 15 amino acids long. Germline CDR1 reads MNHEY; CDR2 reads SMNVEV (reference sequence). With 3 bases clipped from V and 5 bases from J, the junction kept 5 bases outside the gene matches. Enrolled during active infection, Seattle patients were then followed longitudinally. Methods used by the authors: Estimation of nucleated cell counts was performed using reference gene primer amplification. Sequencing was performed with immunoSEQ multiplex PCR; in TCRdb, only in-frame clones are kept and a portion is missing. The V and J calls and clone size were taken over from that table, and D and trimming were inferred from the DNA. Found here are some 70,000 clones, less than 90% of them singletons; the top ten hold 9.5% to 15%.

Sequencing input: peripheral blood. The chain recombines TRBV27 with TRBJ2-7; 12 nucleotides agree with TRBD2. The receptor was derived from a man aged 50-59 years with COVID-19, enrolled during active disease. Written as DNA, the CDR3 is TGTGCCAGCAGTTTCCGACTAGCGGGAGATCACGAGCAGTACTTC. Translating gives CASSFRLAGDHEQYF.